The 22 T cell receptor beta chains reported below all come from one sample, sequenced in a study of shared clonotypes between healthy human individuals. The repertoire was sequenced with immunoSEQ multiplex PCR; TCRdb's copy has only in-frame clones and lacks some. This sample has about 2 million clones, with 85% to 95% found just once. Selected positively for CCR7 and CD45RO-negative, naive CD8 cells excluded terminally differentiated effector memory CD45RA+ cells. The sequencing input was naive CD8+ T cells sorted from blood. Receptor source: a man in his late teens or twenties in good health.

CDR3 protein: CASSMGQAIYEQYF. The CDR3 bases are TGTGCCAGCAGCATGGGACAGGCGATCTACGAGCAGTACTTC. V gene TRBV13 combines with J gene TRBJ2-7; 8 bases are shared with TRBD1. This CDR3 has 14 amino acids. CDR1 and CDR2 (germline): PRHDT, FYEKMQ (reference sequence). The trim removed 5 bases at V and 3 bases at J, leaving 6 bases unmatched. Complete variable domain (other parts from reference TRBV13 and TRBJ2-7): AAGVIQSPRHLIKEKRETATLKCYPIPRHDTVYWYQQGPGQDPQFLISFYEKMQSDKGSIPDRFSAQQFSDYHSELNMSSLELGDSALYFCASSMGQAIYEQYFGPGTRLTVT.

The chain recombines TRBV7-9 with TRBJ1-2; unclear D gene. CDR3 size: 12 residues. The germline CDR1 and CDR2 sequences are SEHNR and FQNEAQ (reference sequence). Trimming removed 5 bases from V and 6 bases from J, with 10 bases in between. The CDR3 DNA reads TGTGCCAGCAGCCCCCCCCCGGATGGCTACACCTTC. Protein product: CASSPPPDGYTF.

The V call is TRBV4-3, the J call TRBJ1-1, with 7 bases matching TRBD1. The CDR3 runs to 16 residues. The germline gives CDR1 LGHNA, CDR2 YSLEER. J lost 4 bases, V lost 0 bases, and 8 bases had no gene match. The CDR3 DNA sequence: TGCGCCAGCAGCCAAGATGGAACAGGGGCGGTCACTGAAGCTTTCTTT. Translating it yields CASSQDGTGAVTEAFF.

The genes are TRBV9 and TRBJ2-5; the match to TRBD2 covers 10 bases. Germline CDR1 is SGDLS and CDR2 is YYNGEE. The CDR3 has 15 amino acids. The V segment lost 3 bases and the J segment 1 base; nucleotides outside the gene matches: 3. CDR3 protein: CASSALAGAQETQYF. The CDR3 nucleotides read TGTGCCAGCAGCGCTCTAGCGGGGGCCCAAGAGACCCAGTACTTC.

The gene calls are TRBV4-1 and TRBJ2-7, with D unclear. This CDR3 has 16 amino acids. Trimming removed 0 bases at V and 3 bases at J, with 15 bases between. From germline, CDR1 is MGHRA and CDR2 YSYEKL. For the CDR3, the DNA is TGCGCCAGCAGCCAAGACCCGGGTGCCTTTAACTACGAGCAGTACTTC. Translated: CASSQDPGAFNYEQYF.

This clone was seen a handful of times. V is TRBV7-9 and J is TRBJ2-5, with TRBD1 identical over 9 bases. CDR1 is SEHNR, CDR2 FQNEAQ, per germline (reference sequence). Trimming removed 5 bases from V and 4 bases from J; junction bases left unmatched: 5. The length of the CDR3 is 14 residues. The CDR3 bases are TGTGCCAGCAGCCCAGGACAGGGGTCAGAGACCCAGTACTTC. The encoded protein is CASSPGQGSETQYF.

This sequence joins TRBV29-1 and TRBJ2-1, with D perhaps given as TRBD1 or TRBD2 (5 bases each). This CDR3 region has 12 residues. Germline-derived CDR1 and CDR2 are SQVTM and ANQGSEA. V was cut by 3 bases and J by 9 bases, with 12 bases left in between. CDR3 DNA: TGCAGCGTTGACTGGGACGGCCCTGAGCAGTTCTTC. Amino acids: CSVDWDGPEQFF.

This clone was seen only once. Given a much more abundant clone one base away, this may be a read error. The identical CDR3 is also encoded by other nucleotide sequences in the sample. The CDR3 nucleotides read TGTGCCAGCAGCTTAGTTGGGAATGAGCAGTTCTTC. Encoded protein: CASSLVGNEQFF. The V gene is TRBV7-9, the J gene TRBJ2-1, with D unclear. The CDR3 is 12 amino acids. The V end was cut by 1 base, the J end by 7 bases, with 5 bases between. From germline, CDR1 is SEHNR and CDR2 FQNEAQ (reference sequence).

This clone came up once. V and J are TRBV5-1 and TRBJ2-7; 7 nucleotides match TRBD1. V gave up 2 bases and J gave up 5 bases; unmatched junction bases: 7. CDR1 is SGHRS, CDR2 YFSETQ, per germline. This CDR3 has 14 residues. The CDR3 DNA follows: TGCGCCAGCAGCTTTGGGCAGGGGGTCGACGAGCAGTACTTC. Translated, it gives CASSFGQGVDEQYF.

The chain is built from TRBV5-4 and TRBJ1-1; D remains ambiguous. CDR3 length equals 12 residues. Trimming pared 0 bases from V and 4 bases from J, leaving 4 bases between. Germline loops: CDR1 SGHNT, CDR2 YYREEE (reference sequence). CDR3 sequence reads: CASSLEITEAFF. The CDR3 DNA sequence: TGTGCCAGCAGCTTGGAGATCACTGAAGCTTTCTTT.

V usage is TRBV19 and J usage is TRBJ2-6; D gene uncertain. Per the germline V gene, CDR1 is LNHDA and CDR2 is SQIVND (reference sequence). The CDR3 length is 21 residues. V was pared by 0 bases and J by 0 bases, with 21 bases between. This CDR3 is CASSIDRPIKTSFSGANVLTF. In nucleotides, the CDR3 is TGTGCCAGTAGTATAGATCGCCCCATAAAGACATCCTTCTCTGGGGCCAACGTCCTGACTTTC.

The rearrangement uses TRBV4-1 and TRBJ2-1, with D tentatively TRBD2 (6 bases). Trimming stripped 1 base from V and 2 bases from J, with 15 bases between. Germline V gives CDR1 MGHRA, CDR2 YSYEKL. The CDR3 has 17 residues. The CDR3 region is CASSQGLSSGAYNEQFF. The CDR3 bases are TGCGCCAGCAGCCAAGGGCTCAGTAGCGGAGCCTACAATGAGCAGTTCTTC.

The chain is built from TRBV4-3 and TRBJ2-7; 8 positions match TRBD1. CDR3 size: 17 residues. Germline loops: CDR1 LGHNA, CDR2 YSLEER. V lost 0 bases to trimming and J lost 3 bases; unmatched junction nucleotides: 10. CDR3 residues: CASSQDSEGQALYEQYF. The DNA for the CDR3 is TGCGCCAGCAGCCAAGATTCCGAGGGACAGGCGCTCTACGAGCAGTACTTC.

The rearrangement uses TRBV14 and TRBJ2-7; a weak D match, TRBD1 (6 bases). CDR1 is SGHDN, CDR2 FVKESK, per germline. V was cut by 2 bases and J by 6 bases, with 8 bases left in between. The CDR3 contains 12 residues. CDR3 DNA: TGTGCCAGCAGCCAAACAGGGCCCGAGCAGTACTTC. Residues: CASSQTGPEQYF.

The chain employs TRBV4-3 and TRBJ2-3; D is unresolved. Germline-derived CDR1 and CDR2 are LGHNA and YSLEER. The CDR3 covers 14 residues. Trimming stripped 3 bases from V and 6 bases from J, with 13 bases between. The CDR3: CASSHGSHEDTQYF. CDR3 nucleotides: TGCGCCAGCAGCCACGGGTCTCATGAGGATACGCAGTATTTT.

This chain connects TRBV5-4 to TRBJ2-7; 7 bases line up with TRBD2. The CDR3 runs 13 residues. Germline V gives CDR1 SGHNT, CDR2 YYREEE (reference sequence). Germline trimming cut 4 bases from V and 5 bases from J; bases unmatched to any gene: 6. CDR3 nucleotides: TGTGCCAGCAGCCAAATCGCGGGGGACGAGCAGTACTTC. It encodes CASSQIAGDEQYF.

This clone appeared a few times. Other nucleotide sequences from this sample produce the same CDR3. The chain uses TRBV2 and TRBJ2-7, with D unclear. The CDR3 length is 12 residues. Germline lookup yields CDR1 SNHLY and CDR2 FYNNEI. V lost 3 bases and J lost 1, with 4 bases in between. In DNA form, the CDR3 reads TGTGCCAGCAGTGACGGTTCCTACGAGCAGTACTTC. It codes for CASSDGSYEQYF.

The chain uses TRBV7-9 and TRBJ2-3, with TRBD1 identical over 9 bases. CDR1 and CDR2 from the germline V gene are SEHNR and FQNEAQ (reference sequence). V shed 1 base, J shed 3 bases, and the junction held 5 bases outside the gene matches. The CDR3 is 16 residues long. This CDR3 reads CASSLVGTGLTDTQYF. The CDR3 DNA follows: TGTGCCAGCAGCTTAGTAGGGACAGGGCTGACAGATACGCAGTATTTT.

V gene TRBV29-1 combines with J gene TRBJ2-3; 9 nucleotides match TRBD1. With V trimmed by 7 bases and J by 3 bases, 8 bases remained unmatched. This CDR3 is 14 amino acids long. Germline-derived CDR1 and CDR2 are SQVTM and ANQGSEA. CDR3 nucleotides: TGCAGCGGCCTACAGGGGGCTCAAACAGATACGCAGTATTTT. This translates into CSGLQGAQTDTQYF.

V and J are TRBV4-1 and TRBJ2-7, with TRBD1 identical over 7 bases. The CDR3 totals 16 residues. Trimming at V came to 3 bases and at J to 0 bases, leaving 8 bases not matched to a gene. CDR1 and CDR2 (germline): MGHRA, YSYEKL. The chain's CDR3 is CASSHAGTDFSYEQYF. Written as DNA, the CDR3 is TGCGCCAGCAGCCACGCTGGGACAGATTTCTCCTACGAGCAGTACTTC.

The gene calls are TRBV5-8 and TRBJ1-1; D unclear. Trimming stripped 4 bases from V and 10 bases from J, with 14 bases between. The length of the CDR3 is 12 residues. Germline V gene data show CDR1 as SGHTS and CDR2 as YDEGEE. The CDR3 region is CASSPRVGSAFF. The CDR3, as DNA: TGTGCCAGCAGCCCTCGTGTGGGATCAGCTTTCTTT.

CDR3 coding DNA: TGCAGCGTCGTCGCGAGGGACAGGGGGCGAGAGCAGTACTTC. It codes for CSVVARDRGREQYF. The gene calls are TRBV29-1 and TRBJ2-7; TRBD1 aligns across 12 bases. Germline trimming cut 6 bases from V and 7 bases from J; bases unmatched to any gene: 10. CDR1 and CDR2 (germline): SQVTM, ANQGSEA. The CDR3 extends over 14 amino acids.